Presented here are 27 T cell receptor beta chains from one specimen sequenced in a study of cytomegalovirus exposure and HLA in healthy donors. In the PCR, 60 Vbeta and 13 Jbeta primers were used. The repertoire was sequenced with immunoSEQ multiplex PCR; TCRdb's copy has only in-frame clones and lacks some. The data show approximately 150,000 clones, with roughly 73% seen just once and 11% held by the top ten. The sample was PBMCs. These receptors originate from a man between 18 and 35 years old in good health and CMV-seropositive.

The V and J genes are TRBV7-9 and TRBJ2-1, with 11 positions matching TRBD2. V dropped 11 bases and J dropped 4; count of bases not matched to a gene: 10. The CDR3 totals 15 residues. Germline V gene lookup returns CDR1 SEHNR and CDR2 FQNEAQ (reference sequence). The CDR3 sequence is CAERPLAGGYNEQFF. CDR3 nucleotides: TGTGCCGAAAGGCCCTTAGCGGGAGGGTACAATGAGCAGTTCTTC.

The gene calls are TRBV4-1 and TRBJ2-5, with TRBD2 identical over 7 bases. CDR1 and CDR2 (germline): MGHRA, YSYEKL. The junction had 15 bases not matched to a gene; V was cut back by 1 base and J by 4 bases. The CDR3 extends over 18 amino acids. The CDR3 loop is CASSQGFSGDYAGETQYF. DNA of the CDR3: TGCGCCAGCAGCCAAGGGTTTTCGGGGGACTACGCAGGAGAGACCCAGTACTTC.

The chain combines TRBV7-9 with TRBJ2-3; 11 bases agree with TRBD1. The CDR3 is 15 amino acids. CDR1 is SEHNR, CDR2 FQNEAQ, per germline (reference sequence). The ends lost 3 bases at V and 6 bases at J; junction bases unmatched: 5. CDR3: CASSFGTGGRDTQYF. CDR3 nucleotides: TGTGCCAGCAGCTTCGGGACAGGGGGGAGGGATACGCAGTATTTT.

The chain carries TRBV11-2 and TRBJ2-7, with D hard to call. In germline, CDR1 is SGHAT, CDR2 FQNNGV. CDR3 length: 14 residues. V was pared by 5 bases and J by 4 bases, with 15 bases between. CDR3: CASSQNSPPYEQYF. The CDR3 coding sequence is TGTGCCAGCAGCCAGAACAGCCCCCCGTACGAGCAGTACTTC.

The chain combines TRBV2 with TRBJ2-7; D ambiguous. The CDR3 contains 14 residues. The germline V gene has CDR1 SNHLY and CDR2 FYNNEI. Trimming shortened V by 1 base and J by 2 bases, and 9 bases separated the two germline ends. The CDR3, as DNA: TGTGCCAGCAGTGAAGGTCGCGGTACCTACGAGCAGTACTTC. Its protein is CASSEGRGTYEQYF.

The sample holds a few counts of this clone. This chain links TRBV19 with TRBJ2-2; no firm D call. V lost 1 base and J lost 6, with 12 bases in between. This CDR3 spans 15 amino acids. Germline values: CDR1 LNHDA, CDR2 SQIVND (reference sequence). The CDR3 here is CASSIGSTRSGELFF. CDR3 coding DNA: TGTGCCAGTAGTATAGGTAGTACTCGCTCCGGGGAGCTGTTTTTT. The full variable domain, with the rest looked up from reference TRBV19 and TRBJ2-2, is DGGITQSPKYLFRKEGQNVTLSCEQNLNHDAMYWYRQDPGQGLRLIYYSQIVNDFQKGDIAEGYSVSREKKESFPLTVTSAQKNPTAFYLCASSIGSTRSGELFFGEGSRLTVL.

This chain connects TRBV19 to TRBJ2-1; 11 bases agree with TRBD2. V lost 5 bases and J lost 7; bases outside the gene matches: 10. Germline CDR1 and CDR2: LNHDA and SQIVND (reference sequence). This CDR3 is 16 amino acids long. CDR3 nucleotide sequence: TGTGCCAGTAGTGTCCTTACTAGCGGGAGTGGTAATGAGCAGTTCTTC. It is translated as CASSVLTSGSGNEQFF.

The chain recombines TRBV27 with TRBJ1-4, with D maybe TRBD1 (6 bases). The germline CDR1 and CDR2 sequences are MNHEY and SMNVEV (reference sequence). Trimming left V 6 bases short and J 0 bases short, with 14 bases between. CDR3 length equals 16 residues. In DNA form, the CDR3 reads TGTGCCAGCAGCTACAAGAGACAGGCAACTAATGAAAAACTGTTTTTT. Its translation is CASSYKRQATNEKLFF.

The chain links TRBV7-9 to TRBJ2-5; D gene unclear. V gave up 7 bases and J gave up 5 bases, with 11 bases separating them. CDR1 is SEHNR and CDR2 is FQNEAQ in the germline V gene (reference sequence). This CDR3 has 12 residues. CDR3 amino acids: CASKTGGETQYF. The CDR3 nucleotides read TGTGCCAGCAAGACGGGTGGCGAGACCCAGTACTTC.

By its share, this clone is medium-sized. CDR3 coding DNA: TGTGCCAGCAGCCCCGGCCCCCCTACAGGGGCGCCAACTGAGCAGTACTTC. This encodes CASSPGPPTGAPTEQYF. The chain recombines TRBV5-4 with TRBJ2-7; 7 nucleotides align to TRBD1. CDR1 is SGHNT and CDR2 is YYREEE in the germline V gene (reference sequence). CDR3 length equals 17 residues. With V trimmed by 4 bases and J by 7 bases, 20 bases remained unmatched.

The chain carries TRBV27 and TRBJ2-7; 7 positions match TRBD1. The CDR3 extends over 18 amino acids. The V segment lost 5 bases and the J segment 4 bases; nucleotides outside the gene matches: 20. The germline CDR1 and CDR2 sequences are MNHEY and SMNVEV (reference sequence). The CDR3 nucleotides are TGTGCCAGCAGTAAGGGGCCTACGGTGACAGGGAATAGGTACGAGCAGTACTTC. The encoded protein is CASSKGPTVTGNRYEQYF.

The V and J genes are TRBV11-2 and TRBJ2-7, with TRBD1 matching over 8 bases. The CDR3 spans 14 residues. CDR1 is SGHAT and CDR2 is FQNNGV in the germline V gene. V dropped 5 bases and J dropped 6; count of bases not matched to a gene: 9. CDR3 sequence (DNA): TGTGCCAGCAGCGCCCAGGGGGCGCTGGGCGAGCAGTACTTC. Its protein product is CASSAQGALGEQYF.

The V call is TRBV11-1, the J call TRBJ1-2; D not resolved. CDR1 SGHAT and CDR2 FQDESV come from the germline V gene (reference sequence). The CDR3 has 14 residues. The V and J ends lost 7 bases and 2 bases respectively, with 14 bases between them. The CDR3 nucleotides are TGTGCCAGCACCAAAACGGAGAACAACTATGGCTACACCTTC. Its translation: CASTKTENNYGYTF.

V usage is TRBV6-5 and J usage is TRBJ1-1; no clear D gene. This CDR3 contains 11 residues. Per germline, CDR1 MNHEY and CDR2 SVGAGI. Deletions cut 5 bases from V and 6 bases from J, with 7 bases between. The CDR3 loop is CASSIFSEAFF. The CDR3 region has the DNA TGTGCCAGCAGTATATTTTCTGAAGCTTTCTTT.

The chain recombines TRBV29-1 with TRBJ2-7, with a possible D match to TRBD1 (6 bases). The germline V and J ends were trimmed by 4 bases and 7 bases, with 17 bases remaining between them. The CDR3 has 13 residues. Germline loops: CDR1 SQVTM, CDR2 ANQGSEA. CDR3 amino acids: CSVAQGTLGEQYF. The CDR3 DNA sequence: TGCAGCGTTGCACAGGGTACCCTTGGGGAGCAGTACTTC.

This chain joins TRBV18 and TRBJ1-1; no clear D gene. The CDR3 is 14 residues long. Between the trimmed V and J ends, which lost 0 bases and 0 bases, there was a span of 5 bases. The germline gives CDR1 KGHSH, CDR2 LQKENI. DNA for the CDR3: TGTGCCAGCTCACCACCAGAGGTGAACACTGAAGCTTTCTTT. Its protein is CASSPPEVNTEAFF. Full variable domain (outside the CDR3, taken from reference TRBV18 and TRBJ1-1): NAGVMQNPRHLVRRRGQEARLRCSPMKGHSHVYWYRQLPEEGLKFMVYLQKENIIDESGMPKERFSAEFPKEGPSILRIQQVVRGDSAAYFCASSPPEVNTEAFFGQGTRLTVV.

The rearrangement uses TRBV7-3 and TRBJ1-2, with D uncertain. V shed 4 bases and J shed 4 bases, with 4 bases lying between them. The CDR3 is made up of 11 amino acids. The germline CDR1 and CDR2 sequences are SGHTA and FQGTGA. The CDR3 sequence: CASSSRYGYTF. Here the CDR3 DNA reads TGTGCCAGCAGCTCCCGCTATGGCTACACCTTC.

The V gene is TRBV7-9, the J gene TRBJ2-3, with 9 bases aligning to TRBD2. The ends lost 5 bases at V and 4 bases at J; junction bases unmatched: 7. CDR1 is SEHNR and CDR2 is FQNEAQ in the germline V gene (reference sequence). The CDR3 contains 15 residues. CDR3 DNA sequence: TGTGCCAGCAGCCTAGGGGCTAGCGGGGCAGATACGCAGTATTTT. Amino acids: CASSLGASGADTQYF.

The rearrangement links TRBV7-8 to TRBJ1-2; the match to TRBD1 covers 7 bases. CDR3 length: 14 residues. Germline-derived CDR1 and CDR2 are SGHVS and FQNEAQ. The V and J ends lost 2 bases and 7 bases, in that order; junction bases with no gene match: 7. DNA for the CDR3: TGTGCCAGCAGCTTATTGGGACAGTTCGCTGGCTACACCTTC. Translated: CASSLLGQFAGYTF.

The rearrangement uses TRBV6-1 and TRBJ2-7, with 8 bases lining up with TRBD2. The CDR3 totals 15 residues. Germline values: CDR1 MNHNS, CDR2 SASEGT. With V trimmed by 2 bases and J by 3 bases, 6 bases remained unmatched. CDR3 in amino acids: CASSEFPAGVYEQYF. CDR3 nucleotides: TGTGCCAGCAGTGAATTTCCAGCGGGAGTCTACGAGCAGTACTTC.

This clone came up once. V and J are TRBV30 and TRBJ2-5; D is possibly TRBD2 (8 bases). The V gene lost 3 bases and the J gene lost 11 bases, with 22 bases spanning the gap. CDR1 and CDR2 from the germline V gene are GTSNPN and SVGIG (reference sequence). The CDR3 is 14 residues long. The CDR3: CAWRETGTPGGQYF. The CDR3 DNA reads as TGTGCCTGGAGAGAGACAGGGACACCGGGAGGGCAGTACTTC.

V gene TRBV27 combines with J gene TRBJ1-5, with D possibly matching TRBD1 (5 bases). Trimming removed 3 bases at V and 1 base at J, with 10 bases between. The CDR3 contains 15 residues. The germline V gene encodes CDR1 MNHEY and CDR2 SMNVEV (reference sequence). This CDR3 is CASSFGRGSNQPQHF. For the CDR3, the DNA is TGTGCCAGCAGTTTTGGTAGGGGAAGCAATCAGCCCCAGCATTTT.

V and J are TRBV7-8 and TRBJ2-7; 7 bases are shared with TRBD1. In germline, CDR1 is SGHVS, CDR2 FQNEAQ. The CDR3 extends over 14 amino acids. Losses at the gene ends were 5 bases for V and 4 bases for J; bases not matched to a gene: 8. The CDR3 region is CASSPGQSWYEQYF. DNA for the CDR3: TGTGCCAGCAGCCCGGGACAGAGTTGGTACGAGCAGTACTTC.

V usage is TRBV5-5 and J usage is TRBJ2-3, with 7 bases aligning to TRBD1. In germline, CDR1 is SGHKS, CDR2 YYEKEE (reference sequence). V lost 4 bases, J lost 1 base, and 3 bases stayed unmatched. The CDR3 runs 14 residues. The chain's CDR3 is CASSLGTGTDTQYF. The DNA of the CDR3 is TGTGCCAGCAGCCTAGGGACAGGCACAGATACGCAGTATTTT.

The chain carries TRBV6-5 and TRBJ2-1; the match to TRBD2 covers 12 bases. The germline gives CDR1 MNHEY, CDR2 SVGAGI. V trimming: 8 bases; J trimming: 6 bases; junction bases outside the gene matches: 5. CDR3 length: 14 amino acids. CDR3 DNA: TGTGCCAGCTCCCGGACTAGCGGGATCAATGAGCAGTTCTTC. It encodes CASSRTSGINEQFF.

The CDR3 nucleotides are TGCGCCAGCAGCCAAGAGCATCAGGACTATGGCTACACCTTC. This codes for CASSQEHQDYGYTF. The V call is TRBV4-1, the J call TRBJ1-2; D call uncertain. CDR1 MGHRA and CDR2 YSYEKL come from the germline V gene. CDR3 length: 14 amino acids. Trimming took 0 bases from V and 3 from J, leaving 8 bases between them.

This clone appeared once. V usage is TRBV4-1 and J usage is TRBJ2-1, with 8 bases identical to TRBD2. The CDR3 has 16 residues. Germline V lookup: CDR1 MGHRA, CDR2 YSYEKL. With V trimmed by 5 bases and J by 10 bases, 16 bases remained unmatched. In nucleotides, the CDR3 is TGCGCCAGCAGCGACACGGGAGGGATACGGGAACACGAGCAGTTCTTC. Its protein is CASSDTGGIREHEQFF.